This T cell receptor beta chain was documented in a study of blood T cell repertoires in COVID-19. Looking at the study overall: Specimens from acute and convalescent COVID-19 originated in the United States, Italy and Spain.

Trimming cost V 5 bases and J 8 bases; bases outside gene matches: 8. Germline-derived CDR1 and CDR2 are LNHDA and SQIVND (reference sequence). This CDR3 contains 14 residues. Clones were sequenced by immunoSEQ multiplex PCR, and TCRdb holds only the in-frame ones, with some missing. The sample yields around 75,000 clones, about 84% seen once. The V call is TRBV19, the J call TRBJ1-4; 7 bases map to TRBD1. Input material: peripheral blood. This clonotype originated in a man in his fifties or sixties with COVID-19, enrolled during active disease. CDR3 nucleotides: TGTGCCAGTAGTTTAGGGGGCGTTGGAGAAAAACTGTTTTTT. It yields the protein CASSLGGVGEKLFF.